This T cell receptor beta chain stems from a study of T cells after yellow fever vaccination. Findings of the study overall: Subsequent to the booster, the majority of primary-vaccination clones reappeared (96% CD4, approximately 85% CD8). Though it reached lower strength, the secondary response hit its peak faster, day 5 versus 15.

A remark on this clonotype: Its specificity is unknown.

TCRdb reanalysed the 5' RACE reads using MiXCR and keeps one entry per CDR3 protein. The sample records about 150,000 distinct CDR3 sequences, 6.6% being singletons. The CDR3 loop spans 11 amino acids. Trimming removed 2 bases from V and 6 bases from J, with 3 bases in between. CDR1 and CDR2 from the germline V gene are WSHSY and SAAADI. J is TRBJ2-3 and V is TRBV10-2; no clear D. Specimen: CD4+ T cells sorted from PBMCs, collected 10 days after the yellow fever booster vaccination. This clonotype was sampled from a man younger than 45 who received the YFV17D yellow fever vaccine. This chain's CDR3 is CASSERDTQYF. In nucleotides, the CDR3 is TGCGCCAGCAGTGAGAGGGATACGCAGTATTTT.